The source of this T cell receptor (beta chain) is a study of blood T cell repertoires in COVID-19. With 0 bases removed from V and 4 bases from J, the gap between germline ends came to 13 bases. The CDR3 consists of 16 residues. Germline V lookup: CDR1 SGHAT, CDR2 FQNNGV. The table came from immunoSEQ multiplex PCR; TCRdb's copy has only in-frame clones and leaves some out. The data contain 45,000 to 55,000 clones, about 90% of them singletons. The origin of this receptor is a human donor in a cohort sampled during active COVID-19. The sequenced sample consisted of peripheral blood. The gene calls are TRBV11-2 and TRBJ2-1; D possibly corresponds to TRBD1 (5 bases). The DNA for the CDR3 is TGTGCCAGCAGCTTAGAAAGGTGGGGCAGATACAATGAGCAGTTCTTC. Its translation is CASSLERWGRYNEQFF.